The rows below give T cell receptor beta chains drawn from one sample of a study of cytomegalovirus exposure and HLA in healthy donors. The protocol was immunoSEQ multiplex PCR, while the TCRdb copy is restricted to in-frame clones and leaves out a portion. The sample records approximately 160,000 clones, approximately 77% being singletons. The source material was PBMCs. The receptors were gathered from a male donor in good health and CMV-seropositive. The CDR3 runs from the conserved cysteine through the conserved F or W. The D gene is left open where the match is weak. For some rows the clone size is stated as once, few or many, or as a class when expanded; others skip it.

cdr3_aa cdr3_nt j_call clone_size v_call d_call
CASSPGQGSGYTF TGTGCCAGCAGCCCGGGACAGGGGAGCGGCTACACCTTC TRBJ1-2 few TRBV6-5 TRBD1
CASSLVADYEQYF TGTGCCAGCAGCTTAGTCGCAGATTACGAGCAGTACTTC TRBJ2-7 NA TRBV7-9 NA
CASSQGTVVSPLHF TGCGCCAGCAGCCAAGGGACAGTCGTCTCACCCCTCCACTTT TRBJ1-6 NA TRBV4-1 NA
CSVRQGSTDTQYF TGCAGCGTTCGACAGGGATCCACAGATACGCAGTATTTT TRBJ2-3 NA TRBV29-1 TRBD1
CASSLSGGAGGTGELFF TGTGCCAGCAGCCTCAGCGGGGGGGCCGGGGGCACCGGGGAGCTGTTTTTT TRBJ2-2 NA TRBV9 TRBD2
CASSESFSMASYTF TGCGCCAGCAGTGAGTCTTTTTCCATGGCAAGCTACACCTTC TRBJ1-2 NA TRBV10-1 NA
CASSRGQYTEAFF TGTGCCAGCAGCCGGGGACAGTACACTGAAGCTTTCTTT TRBJ1-1 NA TRBV7-6 TRBD1
CASSHQGTGAYEQYF TGTGCCAGCAGCCATCAAGGGACGGGAGCCTACGAGCAGTACTTC TRBJ2-7 NA TRBV7-8 NA
CASRAASNQPQHF TGCGCCAGCAGGGCCGCAAGCAATCAGCCCCAGCATTTT TRBJ1-5 NA TRBV4-1 NA
CASSVEGFRGETQYF TGTGCCAGCAGCGTAGAGGGCTTCAGGGGAGAGACCCAGTACTTC TRBJ2-5 once TRBV9 NA
CASNGGINQPQHF TGTGCCAGCAACGGGGGGATTAATCAGCCCCAGCATTTT TRBJ1-5 NA TRBV2 NA
CASSQGDSLSTNEKLFF TGTGCCAGCAGCCAAGGGGACAGTCTTTCAACTAATGAAAAACTGTTTTTT TRBJ1-4 NA TRBV4-2 TRBD1
CASSGRQNTEAFF TGTGCCAGCAGCGGCAGACAGAACACTGAAGCTTTCTTT TRBJ1-1 NA TRBV7-2 NA
CATLGTFRAYEQYF TGTGCCACCCTAGGGACATTCCGGGCCTACGAGCAGTACTTC TRBJ2-7 NA TRBV6-1 NA
CASRQGFNEKLFF TGTGCCAGCCGACAGGGGTTTAATGAAAAACTGTTTTTT TRBJ1-4 once TRBV6-6 TRBD1
CASSPQGGGSPDTQYF TGTGCCAGCAGCCCGCAGGGCGGCGGATCCCCAGATACGCAGTATTTT TRBJ2-3 once TRBV7-3 NA
CASSFPGQGPMNTEAFF TGTGCCAGCAGCTTCCCGGGACAGGGACCCATGAACACTGAAGCTTTCTTT TRBJ1-1 NA TRBV5-4 TRBD1
CASSLVGHRSTQYF TGTGCCAGCAGCTTAGTAGGACATCGGAGTACGCAGTATTTT TRBJ2-3 few TRBV13 NA
CASSLVGEGYGYTF TGTGCCAGCAGCTTGGTCGGGGAGGGCTATGGCTACACCTTC TRBJ1-2 NA TRBV5-4 NA
CASSLGQARETQYF TGTGCCAGCAGTCTCGGACAGGCCCGAGAGACCCAGTACTTC TRBJ2-5 NA TRBV7-8 TRBD1
CASSPAGFYGYTF TGTGCCAGCAGTCCCGCAGGCTTCTATGGCTACACCTTC TRBJ1-2 NA TRBV6-1 NA
CATSRGERYEQYF TGTGCCACCAGCAGGGGAGAGAGGTACGAGCAGTACTTC TRBJ2-7 NA TRBV15 NA
CASSFSTRGGEYF TGTGCCAGCAGCTTCTCGACTAGGGGAGGAGAGTACTTC TRBJ2-7 NA TRBV7-8 NA
CASKGARETQYF TGTGCCAGCAAGGGGGCCCGGGAGACCCAGTACTTC TRBJ2-5 NA TRBV7-9 TRBD1
CASRRGPETQYF TGTGCCAGCAGAAGGGGGCCGGAGACCCAGTACTTC TRBJ2-5 few TRBV7-9 TRBD1
CASSQLAGETYEQYF TGTGCCAGCAGCCAACTAGCGGGGGAAACCTACGAGCAGTACTTC TRBJ2-7 NA TRBV4-2 TRBD2
CASSYRADEQFF TGTGCCAGCAGCTACAGGGCTGATGAGCAGTTCTTC TRBJ2-1 NA TRBV7-3 NA
CASSSSTGNIYGYTF TGTGCCAGCAGTTCCTCCACAGGGAACATCTATGGCTACACCTTC TRBJ1-2 NA TRBV6-5 NA
CSVRDPSREQYF TGCAGCGTGCGGGACCCTAGCCGCGAGCAGTACTTC TRBJ2-7 NA TRBV29-1 NA
CAWMPGGEGTQYF TGTGCCTGGATGCCCGGGGGGGAGGGAACGCAGTATTTT TRBJ2-3 NA TRBV30 TRBD2
CASSDSGTDTQYF TGTGCCAGCAGTGACAGCGGAACAGATACGCAGTATTTT TRBJ2-3 once TRBV25-1 NA
CASSLLGTRGHGYTF TGTGCCAGCAGTTTACTCGGGACAAGAGGCCATGGCTACACCTTC TRBJ1-2 once TRBV27 NA
CATGQQETQYF TGTGCCACCGGACAGCAAGAGACCCAGTACTTC TRBJ2-5 NA TRBV10-3 NA
CASSSDKFYGYTF TGTGCCAGCAGCTCCGACAAGTTTTATGGCTACACCTTC TRBJ1-2 NA TRBV7-2 NA
CASSSGQGAYEQYF TGCGCCAGCAGCTCGGGACAGGGGGCCTACGAGCAGTACTTC TRBJ2-7 NA TRBV5-1 TRBD1
CSSSFPIPRGQRGELFF TGTTCCAGCAGCTTTCCAATCCCCAGGGGGCAACGCGGGGAGCTGTTTTTT TRBJ2-2 NA TRBV7-9 TRBD1
CASSGGQGVDTGELFF TGTGCCAGCAGCGGGGGACAGGGAGTGGACACCGGGGAGCTGTTTTTT TRBJ2-2 NA TRBV7-8 TRBD1
CSVEGALNTEAFF TGCAGCGTCGAGGGGGCATTGAACACTGAAGCTTTCTTT TRBJ1-1 few TRBV29-1 TRBD1
CASSIGGDSYEQFF TGTGCCAGTAGTATAGGGGGCGATTCGTATGAGCAGTTCTTC TRBJ2-1 NA TRBV19 NA
CASSASPRDSGANVLTF TGCGCCAGCAGCGCGAGTCCCAGGGACTCTGGGGCCAACGTCCTGACTTTC TRBJ2-6 NA TRBV5-1 NA
CASSLEGTGIRNTIYF TGTGCCAGCAGCTTAGAAGGGACAGGGATCAGAAACACCATATATTTT TRBJ1-3 once TRBV7-8 TRBD1
CASSFSRSQETQYF TGTGCCAGCAGCTTCTCCAGGTCCCAAGAGACCCAGTACTTC TRBJ2-5 NA TRBV5-5 NA
CASSQVYVRGAGTGELFF TGCGCCAGCAGCCAAGTCTACGTTCGGGGGGCCGGCACCGGGGAGCTGTTTTTT TRBJ2-2 NA TRBV4-3 NA
CATSDSTSTDTQYF TGTGCCACTTCGGACAGTACTAGCACAGATACGCAGTATTTT TRBJ2-3 NA TRBV19 NA
CASSIRDRVSDTQYF TGTGCCAGTAGTATTCGGGACAGGGTTTCAGATACGCAGTATTTT TRBJ2-3 NA TRBV19 TRBD1
CASSESSFYEQYF TGTGCCAGCAGTGAATCGTCCTTCTACGAGCAGTACTTC TRBJ2-7 NA TRBV6-1 NA
CASRPASAPYNSPLHF TGTGCCAGCAGACCTGCGAGCGCGCCCTATAATTCACCCCTCCACTTT TRBJ1-6 NA TRBV2 NA
CASSQDRRTSASDTQYF TGCGCCAGCAGCCAAGATAGGCGGACTAGCGCTTCAGATACGCAGTATTTT TRBJ2-3 NA TRBV4-3 TRBD2
CASSKGGTLNTGELFF TGTGCCAGCAGTAAGGGAGGGACATTGAACACCGGGGAGCTGTTTTTT TRBJ2-2 NA TRBV6-6 NA